This record covers a single T cell receptor (beta chain). These data belong to a study of T cell responses to AZD1222 COVID-19 vaccine. Assay used: immunoSEQ multiplex PCR; TCRdb lists only in-frame clones, some missing. The data hold 55,000 to 65,000 clones, with approximately 80% observed a single time. Germline V gene data show CDR1 as MDHEN and CDR2 as SYDVKM. Losses at the gene ends were 4 bases for V and 6 bases for J; bases not matched to a gene: 9. This CDR3 contains 15 residues. The sequence was obtained from an adult who received the AZD1222 COVID-19 vaccine. The rearrangement joins TRBV28 to TRBJ2-7; TRBD1 matches 10 bases. The input for sequencing was peripheral blood, taken 28 days after the second AZD1222 dose. The DNA of the CDR3 is TGTGCCAGCAGTTCGACAGGGGGCTTTCGTGGCGAGCAGTACTTC. Translating gives CASSSTGGFRGEQYF.